This entry concerns a single T cell receptor beta chain. Its antigen is as yet unknown. The V and J ends lost 8 bases and 2 bases respectively, with 16 bases between them. This CDR3 has 15 residues. Germline CDR1 SNHLY, CDR2 FYNNEI. This record comes from a study of a mutant IDH1 vaccine in newly diagnosed glioma. Whole-study context: Initiation of the vaccine course occurred 4-6 weeks after radiotherapy alone, or alongside temozolomide cycles. Beforehand, treatment had been radiotherapy, temozolomide, or both; the majority received both.

The time point: week 23, last vaccination. With topical imiquimod, each dose of the vaccine consisted of 300 ug of mutant IDH1 20-mer peptide. TCRdb's copy holds only in-frame clones and misses some; the assay was immunoSEQ multiplex PCR. The sample yields more than 25,000 clones, around 89% seen once. The chain couples TRBV2 to TRBJ1-5; D not resolved. The receptor comes from a man between 35 and 55 years old with glioma. This material consisted of PBMCs, taken from a glioma patient whose treatment included an IDH1 peptide vaccine. The CDR3 region has the DNA TGTGCCAGCGGCTTTTCTCGGATGGGCAATCAGCCCCAGCATTTT. Translating it yields CASGFSRMGNQPQHF.